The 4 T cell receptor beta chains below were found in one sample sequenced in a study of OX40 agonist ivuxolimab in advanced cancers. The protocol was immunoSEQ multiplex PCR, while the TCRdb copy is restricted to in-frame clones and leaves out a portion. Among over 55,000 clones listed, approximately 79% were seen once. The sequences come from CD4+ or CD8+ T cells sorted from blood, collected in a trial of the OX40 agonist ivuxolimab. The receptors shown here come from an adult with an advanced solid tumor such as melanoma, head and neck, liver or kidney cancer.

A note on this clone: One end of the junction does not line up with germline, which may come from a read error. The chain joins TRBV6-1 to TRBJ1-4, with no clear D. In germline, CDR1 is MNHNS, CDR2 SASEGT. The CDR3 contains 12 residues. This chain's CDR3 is CASSDWPEKSYF. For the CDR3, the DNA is TGTGCCAGCAGTGACTGGCCCGAAAAATCGTATTTT.

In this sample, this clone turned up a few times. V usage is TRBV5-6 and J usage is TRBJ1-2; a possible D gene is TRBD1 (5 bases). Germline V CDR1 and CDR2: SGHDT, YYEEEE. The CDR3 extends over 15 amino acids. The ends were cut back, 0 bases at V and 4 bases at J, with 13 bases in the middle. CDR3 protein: CASSLGGIQVYGYTF. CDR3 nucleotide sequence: TGTGCCAGCAGCTTGGGGGGGATCCAGGTCTATGGCTACACCTTC. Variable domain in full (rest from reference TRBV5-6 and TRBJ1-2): DAGVTQSPTHLIKTRGQQVTLRCSPKSGHDTVSWYQQALGQGPQFIFQYYEEEERQRGNFPDRFSGHQFPNYSSELNVNALLLGDSALYLCASSLGGIQVYGYTFGSGTRLTVV.

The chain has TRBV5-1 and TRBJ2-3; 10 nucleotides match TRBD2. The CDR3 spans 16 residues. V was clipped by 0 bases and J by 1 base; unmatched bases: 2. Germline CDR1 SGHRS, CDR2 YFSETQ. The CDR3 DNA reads TGCGCCAGCAGCTTGGGCGGACTAGCGGGCACAGATACGCAGTATTTT. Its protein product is CASSLGGLAGTDTQYF.

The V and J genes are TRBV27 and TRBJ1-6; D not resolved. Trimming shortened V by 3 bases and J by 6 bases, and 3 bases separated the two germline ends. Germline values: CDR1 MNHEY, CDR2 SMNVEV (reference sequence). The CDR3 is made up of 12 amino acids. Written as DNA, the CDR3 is TGTGCCAGCAGTTTCCGTAATTCACCCCTCCACTTT. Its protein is CASSFRNSPLHF.